This T cell receptor (beta chain) emerged from a study of T-cell reconstitution after alpha-beta-depleted transplantation in children. Study-wide points: Surviving recipient T cells and thymic progenitors underlay high day-60 TCRbeta diversity in some patients. It was reported that alpha-beta T cells came from several hundred expanded graft clones (about two months after transplant). T-cell numbers and diversity one year post-transplant derived largely from freshly generated T cells.

Unique molecular identifiers were incorporated during preparation of the TCRbeta library. In TCRdb, the PCR reads were re-called with MiXCR into one record per CDR3 protein. The sample contains fewer than 1 million distinct CDR3 sequences, 15% to 20% of which appear only once. In this sample, this clonotype turned up a few times. Antigen: not known. Material: PBMCs, mostly from graft donor cells, obtained 360 days after TCRalphabeta/CD19-depleted stem cell transplant. This clonotype was sampled from a male patient younger than 18 who had a stem cell transplant for acute lymphoblastic leukemia, so the T cells may come from the graft donor.

CDR3 in amino acids: CASSLTSGSFHEQYF. CDR3 DNA sequence: TGCGCCAGCAGCTTAACATCCGGGAGCTTCCACGAGCAGTACTTC. J is TRBJ2-7 and V is TRBV5-1; perhaps TRBD2 as D (6 bases). V lost 2 bases and J lost 5, with 17 bases in between. Germline CDR1 and CDR2: SGHRS and YFSETQ. The CDR3 spans 15 residues. Looking up the rest from reference TRBV5-1 and TRBJ2-7 gives the full variable domain: KAGVTQTPRYLIKTRGQQVTLSCSPISGHRSVSWYQQTPGQGLQFLFEYFSETQRNKGNFPGRFSGRQFSNSRSEMNVSTLELGDSALYLCASSLTSGSFHEQYFGPGTRLTVT.